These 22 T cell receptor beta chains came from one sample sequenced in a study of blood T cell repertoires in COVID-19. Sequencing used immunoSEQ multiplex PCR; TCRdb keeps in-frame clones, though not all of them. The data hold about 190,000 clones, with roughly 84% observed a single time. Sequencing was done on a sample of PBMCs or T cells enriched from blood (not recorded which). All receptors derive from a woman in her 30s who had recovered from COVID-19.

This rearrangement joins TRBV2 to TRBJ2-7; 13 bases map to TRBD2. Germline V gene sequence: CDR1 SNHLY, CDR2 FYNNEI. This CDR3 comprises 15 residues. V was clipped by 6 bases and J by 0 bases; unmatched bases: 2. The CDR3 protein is CASRWTSGSSYEQYF. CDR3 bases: TGTGCCAGCAGATGGACTAGCGGGAGCTCCTACGAGCAGTACTTC.

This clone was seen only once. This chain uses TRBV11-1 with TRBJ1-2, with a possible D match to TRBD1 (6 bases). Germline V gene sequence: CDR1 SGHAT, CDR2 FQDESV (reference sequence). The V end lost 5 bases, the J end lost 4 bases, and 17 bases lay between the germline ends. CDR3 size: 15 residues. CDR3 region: CASSPRQVGVYGYTF. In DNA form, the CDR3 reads TGTGCCAGCAGCCCAAGACAGGTGGGAGTCTATGGCTACACCTTC.

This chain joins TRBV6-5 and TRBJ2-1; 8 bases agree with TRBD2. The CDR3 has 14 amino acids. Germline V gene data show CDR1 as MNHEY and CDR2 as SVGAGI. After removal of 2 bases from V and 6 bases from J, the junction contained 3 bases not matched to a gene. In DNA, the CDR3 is TGTGCCAGCAGTTACGGCCTAGCGGGCAATGAGCAGTTCTTC. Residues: CASSYGLAGNEQFF.

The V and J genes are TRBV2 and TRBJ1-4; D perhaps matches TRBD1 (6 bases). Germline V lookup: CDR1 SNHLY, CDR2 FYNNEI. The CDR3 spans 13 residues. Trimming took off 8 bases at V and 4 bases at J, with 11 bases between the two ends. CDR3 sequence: CASGDTINEKLFF. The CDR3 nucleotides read TGTGCCAGCGGGGACACGATTAATGAAAAACTGTTTTTT.

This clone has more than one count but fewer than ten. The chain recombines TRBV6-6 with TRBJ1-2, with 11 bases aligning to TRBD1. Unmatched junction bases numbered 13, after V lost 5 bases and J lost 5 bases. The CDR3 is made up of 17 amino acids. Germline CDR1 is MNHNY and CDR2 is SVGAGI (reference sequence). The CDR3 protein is CASSPARTGTGGYGYTF. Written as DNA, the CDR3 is TGTGCCAGCAGTCCAGCCCGGACTGGGACAGGGGGTTATGGCTACACCTTC.

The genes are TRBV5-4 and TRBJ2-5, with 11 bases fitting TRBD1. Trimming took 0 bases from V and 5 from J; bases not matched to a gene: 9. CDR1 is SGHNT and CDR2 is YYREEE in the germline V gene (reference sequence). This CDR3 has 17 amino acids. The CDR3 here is CASSLARTGGGWETQYF. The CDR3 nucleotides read TGTGCCAGCAGCTTGGCACGGACAGGGGGCGGGTGGGAGACCCAGTACTTC.

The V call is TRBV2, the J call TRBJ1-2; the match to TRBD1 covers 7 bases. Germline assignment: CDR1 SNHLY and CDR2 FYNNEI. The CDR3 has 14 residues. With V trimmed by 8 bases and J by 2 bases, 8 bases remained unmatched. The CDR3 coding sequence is TGTGCCAGCCGATGGACAGGCGCCAACTATGGCTACACCTTC. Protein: CASRWTGANYGYTF.

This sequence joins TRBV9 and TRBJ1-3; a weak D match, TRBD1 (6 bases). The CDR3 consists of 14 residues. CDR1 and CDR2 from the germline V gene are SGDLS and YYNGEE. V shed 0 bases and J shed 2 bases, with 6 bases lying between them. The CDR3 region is CASSVGTAGNTIYF. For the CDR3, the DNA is TGTGCCAGCAGCGTAGGGACAGCTGGAAACACCATATATTTT.

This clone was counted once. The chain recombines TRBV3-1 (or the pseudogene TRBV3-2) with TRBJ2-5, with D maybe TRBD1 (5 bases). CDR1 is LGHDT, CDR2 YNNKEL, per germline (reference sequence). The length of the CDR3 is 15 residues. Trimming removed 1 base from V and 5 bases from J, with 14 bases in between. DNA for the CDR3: TGTGCCAGCAGCCAAGCGGGCGGTAAGGGGGAGACCCAGTACTTC. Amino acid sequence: CASSQAGGKGETQYF.

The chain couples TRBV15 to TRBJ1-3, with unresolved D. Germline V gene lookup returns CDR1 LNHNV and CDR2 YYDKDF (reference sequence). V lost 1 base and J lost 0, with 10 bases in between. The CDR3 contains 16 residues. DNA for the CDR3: TGTGCCACCAGCAGAGGACCTGGCGGCTCTGGAAACACCATATATTTT. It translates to CATSRGPGGSGNTIYF.

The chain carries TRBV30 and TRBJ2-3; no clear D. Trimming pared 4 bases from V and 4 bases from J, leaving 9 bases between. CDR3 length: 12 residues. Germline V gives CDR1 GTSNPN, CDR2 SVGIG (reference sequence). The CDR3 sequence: CAWTLSPDTQYF. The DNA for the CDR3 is TGTGCCTGGACTCTTTCCCCAGATACGCAGTATTTT.

DNA for the CDR3: TGTGCCTGGAGTGCCGGGACTAAAGGGGGAGATACGCAGTATTTT. Amino acids: CAWSAGTKGGDTQYF. The chain couples TRBV30 to TRBJ2-3; D perhaps matches TRBD2 (7 bases). CDR1 is GTSNPN and CDR2 is SVGIG in the germline V gene (reference sequence). The V end lost 1 base, the J end lost 5 bases, and 16 bases lay between the germline ends. This CDR3 region has 15 residues. The entire variable domain, with the rest obtained from reference TRBV30 and TRBJ2-3, is as follows: SQTIHQWPATLVQPVGSPLSLECTVEGTSNPNLYWYRQAAGRGLQLLFYSVGIGQISSEVPQNLSASRPQDRQFILSSKKLLLSDSGFYLCAWSAGTKGGDTQYFGPGTRLTVL.

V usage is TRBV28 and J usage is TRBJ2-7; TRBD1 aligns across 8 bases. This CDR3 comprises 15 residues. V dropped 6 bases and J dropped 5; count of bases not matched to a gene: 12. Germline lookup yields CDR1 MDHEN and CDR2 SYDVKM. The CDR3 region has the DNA TGTGCCAGCAGCTCGCCTGACAGGGGTCCCAACGAGCAGTACTTC. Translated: CASSSPDRGPNEQYF.

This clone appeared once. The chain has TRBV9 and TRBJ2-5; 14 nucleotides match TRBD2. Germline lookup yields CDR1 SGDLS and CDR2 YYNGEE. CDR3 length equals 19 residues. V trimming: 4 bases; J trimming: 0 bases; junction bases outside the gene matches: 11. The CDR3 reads CASSTSGLAGVKYQETQYF. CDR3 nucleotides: TGTGCCAGCAGCACTTCGGGACTAGCGGGAGTCAAGTACCAAGAGACCCAGTACTTC.

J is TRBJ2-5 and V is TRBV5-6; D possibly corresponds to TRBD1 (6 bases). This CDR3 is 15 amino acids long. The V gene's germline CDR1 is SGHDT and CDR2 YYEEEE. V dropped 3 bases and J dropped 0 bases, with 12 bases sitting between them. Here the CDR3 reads CASSSWGTYQETQYF. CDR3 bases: TGTGCCAGCAGCTCGTGGGGGACATACCAAGAGACCCAGTACTTC.

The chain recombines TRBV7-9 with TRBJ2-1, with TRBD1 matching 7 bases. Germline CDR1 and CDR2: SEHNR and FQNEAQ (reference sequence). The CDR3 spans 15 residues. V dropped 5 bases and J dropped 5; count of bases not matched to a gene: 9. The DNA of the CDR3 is TGTGCCAGCAGCCCCCCGGGACAGCGAAACAATGAGCAGTTCTTC. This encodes CASSPPGQRNNEQFF. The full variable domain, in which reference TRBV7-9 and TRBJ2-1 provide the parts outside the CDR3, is DTGVSQNPRHKITKRGQNVTFRCDPISEHNRLYWYRQTLGQGPEFLTYFQNEAQLEKSRLLSDRFSAERPKGSFSTLEIQRTEQGDSAMYLCASSPPGQRNNEQFFGPGTRLTVL.

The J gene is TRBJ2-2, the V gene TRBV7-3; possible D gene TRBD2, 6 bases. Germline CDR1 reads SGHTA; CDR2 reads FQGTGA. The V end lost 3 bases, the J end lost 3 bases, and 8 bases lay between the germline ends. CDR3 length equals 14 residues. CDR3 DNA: TGTGCCAGCAGCTTGCGGGGAGACACCGGGGAGCTGTTTTTT. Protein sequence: CASSLRGDTGELFF.

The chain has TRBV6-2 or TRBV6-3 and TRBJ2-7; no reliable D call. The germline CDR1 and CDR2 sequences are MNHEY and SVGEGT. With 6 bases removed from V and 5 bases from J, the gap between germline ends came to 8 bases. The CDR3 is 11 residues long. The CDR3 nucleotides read TGTGCCAGCAGCGAAACGGACGAGCAGTACTTC. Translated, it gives CASSETDEQYF.

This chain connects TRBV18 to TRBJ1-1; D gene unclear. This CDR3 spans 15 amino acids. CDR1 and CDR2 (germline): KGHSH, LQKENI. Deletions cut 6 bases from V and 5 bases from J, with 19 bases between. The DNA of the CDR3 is TGTGCCAGCTCCAAATATCTCTCTTCGGAGACTGAAGCTTTCTTT. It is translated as CASSKYLSSETEAFF.

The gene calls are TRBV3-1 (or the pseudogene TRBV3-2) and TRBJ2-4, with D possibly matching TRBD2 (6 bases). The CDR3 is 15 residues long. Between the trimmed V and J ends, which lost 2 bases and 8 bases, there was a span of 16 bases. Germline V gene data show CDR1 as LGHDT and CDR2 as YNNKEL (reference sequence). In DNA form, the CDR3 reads TGTGCCAGCAGCCAAAGGAGGGTACCTTTGCACATTCAGTACTTC. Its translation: CASSQRRVPLHIQYF.

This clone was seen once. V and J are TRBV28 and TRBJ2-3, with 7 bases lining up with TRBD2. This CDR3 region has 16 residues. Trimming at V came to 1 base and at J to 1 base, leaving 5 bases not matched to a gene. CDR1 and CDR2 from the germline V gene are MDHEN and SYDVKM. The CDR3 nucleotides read TGTGCCAGCAGTTTATCGGGTGCGGGGGGCACAGATACGCAGTATTTT. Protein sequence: CASSLSGAGGTDTQYF.

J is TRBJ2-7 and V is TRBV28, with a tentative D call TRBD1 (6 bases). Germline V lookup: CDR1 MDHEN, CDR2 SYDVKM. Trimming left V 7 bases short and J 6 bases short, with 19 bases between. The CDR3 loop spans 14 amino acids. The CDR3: CASTWSGASGEQYF. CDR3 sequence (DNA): TGTGCCAGCACCTGGTCAGGGGCGTCGGGCGAGCAGTACTTC.